Listed below are T cell receptor beta chains from one sample, sequenced in a study of OX40 agonist ivuxolimab in advanced cancers. Generated by immunoSEQ multiplex PCR, the TCRdb table keeps only in-frame clones and is missing some. There are about 79,000 clones in the sample; over 75% occur only once, and about 4% lies in the top ten. The sample consisted of CD4+ or CD8+ T cells sorted from blood, taken in a trial of the OX40 agonist ivuxolimab. All receptors derive from an adult with an advanced solid tumor such as melanoma, head and neck, liver or kidney cancer. The CDR3 runs from the conserved cysteine through the conserved F or W. A D gene is named only where the DNA matches it firmly. Clone size is stated in some rows and not others, as once, few, many or a class when expanded.

J	size	V	D	DNA	CDR3
TRBJ2-5	NA	TRBV4-1	NA	TGCGCCAGCAGCCTCTCCGGTGGTAGTGGGGAGACCCAGTACTTC	CASSLSGGSGETQYF
TRBJ2-2	NA	TRBV30	TRBD2	TGTGCCTGGAGTCCCTCCCGGACTAGCGAGAGTTACGGGGAGCTGTTTTTT	CAWSPSRTSESYGELFF
TRBJ1-3	NA	TRBV7-6	NA	TGTGCCAGCAGCTTAGACGAGGCCTCCTCTGGAAACACCATATATTTT	CASSLDEASSGNTIYF
TRBJ2-3	NA	TRBV19	NA	TGTGCCAGTAGGGGGGACCGGGACTGGGCCACAGATACGCAGTATTTT	CASRGDRDWATDTQYF
TRBJ2-1	NA	TRBV7-2	TRBD1	TGTGCCAGCAGCTCCGGGACAGGGTGGGGCAGTGAGCAGTTCTTC	CASSSGTGWGSEQFF
TRBJ2-2	NA	TRBV7-3	NA	TGTGCCAGCAGCTTAGACGGACCCGCGAACACCGGGGAGCTGTTTTTT	CASSLDGPANTGELFF
TRBJ2-5	NA	TRBV6-6	NA	TGTGCCAGCAGCCATCCTTTTGGGACGCAAGAGACCCAGTACTTC	CASSHPFGTQETQYF
TRBJ2-2	NA	TRBV10-3	NA	TGTGCCAGCGGGACACCGAACACCGGGGAGCTGTTTTTT	CASGTPNTGELFF
TRBJ1-5	NA	TRBV28	TRBD1	TGTGCCAGCATTCAGACAGGGATCAATCAGCCCCAGCATTTT	CASIQTGINQPQHF
TRBJ1-1	few	TRBV5-8	NA	TGTGCCAGCAGCCCTAACAGGGAGAGAGGTGGTGAAGCTTTCTTT	CASSPNRERGGEAFF
TRBJ1-2	few	TRBV28	NA	TGTGCCAGCGGGACGCCAGCTAACTATGGCTACACCTTC	CASGTPANYGYTF
TRBJ2-3	NA	TRBV6-6	NA	TGTGCCAGCAGTTATCCTGCAGATACGCAGTATTTT	CASSYPADTQYF
TRBJ2-5	NA	TRBV15	NA	TGTGCCACCAGCAGAGCTAAAGGAGAGACCCAGTACTTC	CATSRAKGETQYF
TRBJ1-2	few	TRBV30	NA	TGTGCCTGGAGTATCAACAGCTATGGCTACACCTTC	CAWSINSYGYTF
TRBJ1-2	NA	TRBV27	TRBD1	TGTGCCAGCAGTTTATGGGCCCACAGGGGGGAGAAGGGCTACACCTTC	CASSLWAHRGEKGYTF
TRBJ2-7	NA	TRBV6-5	TRBD1	TGTGCCAGCAGTTATCGACAGGGGGCCTCCGAGCAGTACTTC	CASSYRQGASEQYF
TRBJ1-2	NA	TRBV6-5	NA	TGTGCCAGCAGTTATGGGATTCTCTATGGCTACACCTTC	CASSYGILYGYTF
TRBJ1-1	NA	TRBV30	TRBD1	TGTGCCTGGAGCGGAGACAGGGTCACTGAAGCTTTCTTT	CAWSGDRVTEAFF
TRBJ2-7	NA	TRBV4-2	TRBD1	TGTGCCAGCAGCCATTTACCGGGACAGAGCTCCTACGAGCAGTACTTC	CASSHLPGQSSYEQYF
TRBJ2-1	NA	TRBV19	NA	TGTGCCAGTAGTATTTGGGGGGAGCAGTTCTTC	CASSIWGEQFF
TRBJ2-2	NA	TRBV5-1	NA	TGCGCCAGCAGCTTGGGGTTCGAAGGCGGGGAGCTGTTTTTT	CASSLGFEGGELFF
TRBJ2-2	NA	TRBV4-2	TRBD1	TGTGCCAGCTCGGCAGAGGGGACAGACACCGGGGAGCTGTTTTTT	CASSAEGTDTGELFF
TRBJ2-7	NA	TRBV7-2	TRBD2	TGTGCCAGCAGTTACGGACTAGCGGGAACCTTGGAGCAGTACTTC	CASSYGLAGTLEQYF
TRBJ2-7	NA	TRBV11-3	NA	TGTGCCAGCAGCTTCAATCCTTCCTCCTACGAGCAGTACTTC	CASSFNPSSYEQYF
TRBJ2-5	NA	TRBV25-1	TRBD1	TGTGCCACCTCAGGACAGGGGGTAGAGACCCAGTACTTC	CATSGQGVETQYF
TRBJ1-1	NA	TRBV2	NA	TGTGCCAGCAGTACAGGGTTGGGCACTGAAGCTTTCTTT	CASSTGLGTEAFF
TRBJ2-7	NA	TRBV6-1	NA	TGTGCCAGCAGTGAAGCTTGGGAAGACGAGCAGTACTTC	CASSEAWEDEQYF
TRBJ1-5	NA	TRBV5-5	NA	TGTGCCAGCAGCAAGGACCCGATGGGGCATTTT	CASSKDPMGHF
TRBJ2-1	NA	TRBV14	NA	TGTGCCAGCAGCCCAATTGGACGATTTAAGCATGAGCAGTTCTTC	CASSPIGRFKHEQFF
TRBJ2-5	NA	TRBV28	NA	TGTGCCAGCAGTCTACTGGCCCGGGCGAGTGAGGAGACCCAGTACTTC	CASSLLARASEETQYF
TRBJ2-1	NA	TRBV5-1	NA	TGCGCCAGCAGCGTAACCTCTCCCCGGAGTTACAAACACAATGAGCAGTTCTTC	CASSVTSPRSYKHNEQFF
TRBJ2-7	NA	TRBV7-8	TRBD1	TGTGCCAGCAGCTTCAGATTCACAGGGGGCCACCCGCACTACGAGCAGTACTTC	CASSFRFTGGHPHYEQYF
TRBJ2-1	once	TRBV27	NA	TGTGCCAGCAGTTTGGGAAACTACAATGAGCAGTTCTTC	CASSLGNYNEQFF
TRBJ2-6	NA	TRBV28	TRBD1	TGTGCCAGCAGTTTACAGACAGGGTTAGGGGCCAACGTCCTGACTTTC	CASSLQTGLGANVLTF
TRBJ2-4	few	TRBV5-1	NA	TGCGCCAGCAGCTTGCGGGGGGCAGCCAAAAACATTCAGTACTTC	CASSLRGAAKNIQYF
TRBJ2-5	NA	TRBV7-9	TRBD1	TGTGCCAGCAGCTTGACAGGGGGTCACGAGACCCAGTACTTC	CASSLTGGHETQYF
TRBJ1-5	once	TRBV7-2	TRBD1	TGTGCCAGCAGCTGGACAGGTAGCCAGCCCCAGCATTTT	CASSWTGSQPQHF
TRBJ2-7	NA	TRBV18	TRBD2	TGTGCCAGCTCCGCAAAGCGGGATTTTGGCGACGAGCAGTACTTC	CASSAKRDFGDEQYF
TRBJ2-5	NA	TRBV11-3	NA	TGTGCCAGCAGCTTAGCGGGCTCACAAGAGACCCAGTACTTC	CASSLAGSQETQYF
TRBJ2-7	once	TRBV4-3	TRBD1	TGCGCCAGCAGCCAAAGAAGGGGGCGATACTCCTACGAGCAGTACTTC	CASSQRRGRYSYEQYF